What follows is one T cell receptor beta chain and its context. Its antigen is unknown. This sample stems from a study of T cell repertoires in cytomegalovirus infection. Regarding the study as a whole: What dominated the ex vivo response were HLA-C-restricted CMV-specific TCR beta clonotypes. Summed frequency of shared TCR beta families picked out CMV carriers who also had the relevant HLA.

Via MiXCR, TCRdb re-called the reads, giving one row per CDR3 protein. This table holds roughly 27,000 distinct CDR3 sequences, roughly a fifth found once. The origin of this receptor is a human donor in good health (CMV status not recorded). Some clones in this sample may be carry-over from other donors' samples. The sequences come from CD8+ T cells from cultured PBMCs, collected from culture after CMV antigen stimulation.

The CDR3 region is CASSYSKPWGDTSGANVLTF. CDR3 in DNA: TGTGCCAGCAGTTACTCAAAGCCCTGGGGTGACACCTCTGGGGCCAACGTCCTGACTTTC. The rearrangement links TRBV6-5 to TRBJ2-6; D ambiguous. Trimming took off 0 bases at V and 0 bases at J, with 18 bases between the two ends. Per the germline V gene, CDR1 is MNHEY and CDR2 is SVGAGI. The CDR3 sequence is 20 residues long.